The 26 T cell receptor beta chains listed next were all sequenced from one sample in a study of control samples from healthy donors and cancer patients. The repertoire was sequenced with immunoSEQ multiplex PCR; TCRdb's copy has only in-frame clones and lacks some. The table includes about 250,000 clones, 82% detected once. The sequenced sample was PBMCs. The receptors were sampled from a woman aged 55 to 70 with lung cancer.

V and J are TRBV19 and TRBJ1-5, with TRBD1 identical over 8 bases. CDR1 is LNHDA and CDR2 is SQIVND in the germline V gene (reference sequence). CDR3 size: 15 residues. The junction had 10 bases not matched to a gene; V was cut back by 6 bases and J by 6 bases. The CDR3 DNA reads as TGTGCCAGTAGAAGCAGGACAGGGATGGGTCAGCCCCAGCATTTT. It translates to CASRSRTGMGQPQHF.

The chain employs TRBV29-1 and TRBJ2-3, with 8 bases fitting TRBD1. This CDR3 is built from 13 residues. The V gene end was trimmed by 7 bases and the J gene end by 2 bases; junction bases not matched to a gene: 5. The V gene's germline CDR1 is SQVTM and CDR2 ANQGSEA. CDR3 in DNA: TGCAGCGCCAAGGACAGGGCCACAGATACGCAGTATTTT. This codes for CSAKDRATDTQYF.

This clone was seen only once. The V gene is TRBV2, the J gene TRBJ2-5; TRBD2 matches at 11 bases. This CDR3 is built from 14 residues. Germline lookup yields CDR1 SNHLY and CDR2 FYNNEI. J gave up 5 bases and V 6 bases, and 5 bases lay outside the gene matches. CDR3 loop: CASSGLAGGETQYF. CDR3 nucleotide sequence: TGTGCCAGCAGCGGACTAGCGGGTGGGGAGACCCAGTACTTC. The variable domain in full, with the rest retrieved from reference TRBV2 and TRBJ2-5, is EPEVTQTPSHQVTQMGQEVILRCVPISNHLYFYWYRQILGQKVEFLVSFYNNEISEKSEIFDDQFSVERPDGSNFTLKIRSTKLEDSAMYFCASSGLAGGETQYFGPGTRLLVL.

The genes are TRBV7-7 and TRBJ2-5; D ambiguous. Germline CDR1 SSHAT, CDR2 FNYEAQ (reference sequence). V was clipped by 5 bases and J by 3 bases, with 16 bases between them. The CDR3 spans 15 residues. The CDR3 bases are TGTGCCAGCAGCCCCCGGGCGGCGTCCAAAGAGACCCAGTACTTC. This gives the protein CASSPRAASKETQYF.

The rearrangement links TRBV5-4 to TRBJ2-7; 9 bases match TRBD1. V lost 4 bases and J lost 6; bases outside the gene matches: 8. The germline V gene encodes CDR1 SGHNT and CDR2 YYREEE (reference sequence). This CDR3 contains 14 residues. Here the CDR3 DNA reads TGTGCCAGCAGCCGCCGGGACAGGGAATCCGAGCAGTACTTC. Translating gives CASSRRDRESEQYF.

This chain connects TRBV3-1 (or the pseudogene TRBV3-2) to TRBJ2-5, with D possibly TRBD1 on 6 matching bases. The V gene lost 0 bases and the J gene lost 9 bases, with 8 bases spanning the gap. Germline V gene data show CDR1 as LGHDT and CDR2 as YNNKEL (reference sequence). The CDR3 runs to 12 residues. This CDR3 reads CASSQDPGAQYF. Written as DNA, the CDR3 is TGTGCCAGCAGCCAAGATCCAGGGGCCCAGTACTTC.

The rearrangement uses TRBV2 and TRBJ2-1; 7 nucleotides agree with TRBD1. CDR3 size: 15 residues. CDR1 is SNHLY and CDR2 is FYNNEI in the germline V gene. Unmatched junction bases numbered 8, after V lost 8 bases and J lost 1 base. The DNA for the CDR3 is TGTGCCAGCGGGGCACAGGGGATGTCCTACAATGAGCAGTTCTTC. Translated: CASGAQGMSYNEQFF.

This clone was seen a handful of times. The V and J genes are TRBV3-1 (or the pseudogene TRBV3-2) and TRBJ1-6; D perhaps matches TRBD1 (5 bases). Per the germline V gene, CDR1 is LGHDT and CDR2 is YNNKEL (reference sequence). The CDR3 spans 14 residues. The V end was cut by 3 bases, the J end by 9 bases, with 12 bases between. This CDR3 is CASSQAGGTSPLHF. The CDR3 DNA reads TGTGCCAGCAGCCAGGCGGGGGGGACTTCACCCCTCCACTTT.

CDR3 in DNA: TGTGCCAGCAGTTTATGGGGGACTAGCGGGAGGGTCGAAGAGACCCAGTACTTC. Protein product: CASSLWGTSGRVEETQYF. The rearrangement links TRBV28 to TRBJ2-5; 16 nucleotides match TRBD2. Germline V CDR1 and CDR2: MDHEN, SYDVKM. The V and J ends lost 0 bases and 3 bases, in that order; junction bases with no gene match: 4. CDR3 length equals 18 residues.

The V call is TRBV7-2, the J call TRBJ1-4; TRBD1 matches 8 bases. J was trimmed by 13 bases and V by 0 bases; bases with no gene match: 10. Germline V gives CDR1 SGHTA, CDR2 FQGNSA. The CDR3 is 15 amino acids. CDR3: CASSLAGVQGEVLFF. The CDR3 DNA sequence: TGTGCCAGCAGCTTAGCGGGGGTACAGGGGGAGGTACTGTTTTTT.

The rearrangement joins TRBV27 to TRBJ1-3, with no clear D. The CDR3 extends over 16 amino acids. Germline loops: CDR1 MNHEY, CDR2 SMNVEV (reference sequence). The V end was cut by 6 bases, the J end by 4 bases, with 19 bases between. CDR3 coding DNA: TGTGCCAGCAGCCCATTTCTAGCGCTTTCCGGAAACACCATATATTTT. Its protein product is CASSPFLALSGNTIYF.

This clone was seen a single time. The chain uses TRBV28 and TRBJ1-4; 7 nucleotides agree with TRBD1. Losses at the gene ends were 6 bases for V and 0 bases for J; bases not matched to a gene: 10. The V gene's germline CDR1 is MDHEN and CDR2 SYDVKM. The CDR3 totals 17 residues. The CDR3 bases are TGTGCCAGCAGCTCATCCTACAGGGGACCAACTAATGAAAAACTGTTTTTT. It encodes CASSSSYRGPTNEKLFF. The full variable domain, in which reference TRBV28 and TRBJ1-4 provide the parts outside the CDR3, is DVKVTQSSRYLVKRTGEKVFLECVQDMDHENMFWYRQDPGLGLRLIYFSYDVKMKEKGDIPEGYSVSREKKERFSLILESASTNQTSMYLCASSSSYRGPTNEKLFFGSGTQLSVL.

This clone has just one count. Distinct nucleotide sequences in the sample also encode this CDR3. The chain uses TRBV9 and TRBJ2-1; 12 bases are shared with TRBD1. Germline CDR1 reads SGDLS; CDR2 reads YYNGEE. CDR3 length: 18 residues. V lost 0 bases, J lost 6 bases, and 10 bases stayed unmatched. CDR3: CASSVGGGTGGVFNEQFF. CDR3 DNA sequence: TGTGCCAGCAGCGTAGGTGGGGGGACAGGGGGCGTCTTCAATGAGCAGTTCTTC.

V is TRBV5-6 and J is TRBJ2-5, with TRBD2 matching over 12 bases. Trimming took 3 bases from V and 5 from J; bases not matched to a gene: 8. Looked up from germline, CDR1 is SGHDT and CDR2 is YYEEEE. There are 16 residues in the CDR3. This CDR3 is CASSSGLAGPRETQYF. The CDR3 DNA is TGTGCCAGCAGCTCCGGACTAGCGGGGCCCAGGGAGACCCAGTACTTC.

This chain connects TRBV4-1 to TRBJ1-5, with D possibly TRBD1 on 5 matching bases. Germline V gene data show CDR1 as MGHRA and CDR2 as YSYEKL. This CDR3 has 18 residues. Trimming pared 1 base from V and 5 bases from J, leaving 21 bases between. The CDR3 sequence: CASSQVTPGPLNYQPQHF. The DNA of the CDR3 is TGCGCCAGCAGCCAAGTAACCCCGGGACCCCTAAACTATCAGCCCCAGCATTTT.

This clone came up many times. The chain carries TRBV5-1 and TRBJ2-5; 8 positions agree with TRBD1. The V gene end was trimmed by 0 bases and the J gene end by 4 bases; junction bases not matched to a gene: 2. The V gene's germline CDR1 is SGHRS and CDR2 YFSETQ. The CDR3 is 14 residues long. DNA for the CDR3: TGCGCCAGCAGCTTGGGACAGGGGAGAGAGACCCAGTACTTC. Its translation is CASSLGQGRETQYF. The full variable domain, completed using reference TRBV5-1 and TRBJ2-5, is KAGVTQTPRYLIKTRGQQVTLSCSPISGHRSVSWYQQTPGQGLQFLFEYFSETQRNKGNFPGRFSGRQFSNSRSEMNVSTLELGDSALYLCASSLGQGRETQYFGPGTRLLVL.

This chain uses TRBV5-1 with TRBJ2-5; no clear D gene. This CDR3 comprises 15 residues. Germline-derived CDR1 and CDR2 are SGHRS and YFSETQ. V shed 6 bases and J shed 3 bases, with 18 bases lying between them. The CDR3 coding sequence is TGCGCCAGCACCCCCAAGTCGGGTTCTAAAGAGACCCAGTACTTC. This gives the protein CASTPKSGSKETQYF.

The V gene is TRBV28, the J gene TRBJ1-5; 12 bases are shared with TRBD1. The CDR3 is made up of 15 amino acids. The ends lost 6 bases at V and 7 bases at J; junction bases unmatched: 7. Germline CDR1 and CDR2: MDHEN and SYDVKM. CDR3 nucleotide sequence: TGTGCCAGCAGACAGGGACAGGGGGCTGGACAGCCCCAGCATTTT. It encodes CASRQGQGAGQPQHF.

The CDR3 sequence is CASSPLGGRDQPQHF. CDR3 bases: TGCGCCAGCAGCCCTCTAGGGGGAAGGGATCAGCCCCAGCATTTT. The chain couples TRBV5-1 to TRBJ1-5; D is possibly TRBD1 (6 bases). The V end was cut by 4 bases, the J end by 5 bases, with 16 bases between. The CDR3 consists of 15 residues. Germline values: CDR1 SGHRS, CDR2 YFSETQ.

The chain is built from TRBV10-1 and TRBJ2-7; D is uncertain. Germline CDR1 is WNHNN and CDR2 is SYGVQD (reference sequence). The CDR3 has 13 residues. With 3 bases removed from V and 4 bases from J, the gap between germline ends came to 10 bases. In DNA form, the CDR3 reads TGCGCCAGCAGTGATGGGGTGGAGTACGAGCAGTACTTC. Protein sequence: CASSDGVEYEQYF.

The gene calls are TRBV18 and TRBJ1-1, with no clear D. Germline V gene sequence: CDR1 KGHSH, CDR2 LQKENI. The CDR3 has 15 residues. Trimming removed 5 bases from V and 0 bases from J, with 13 bases in between. For the CDR3, the DNA is TGTGCCAGCTCATACTCCGGTTTTGTGAACACTGAAGCTTTCTTT. This translates into CASSYSGFVNTEAFF.

This clone appeared a few times. The CDR3 region is CASSPTHEQFF. Written as DNA, the CDR3 is TGTGCCAGCAGTCCAACCCATGAGCAGTTCTTC. The chain employs TRBV2 and TRBJ2-1; no clear D. Looked up from germline, CDR1 is SNHLY and CDR2 is FYNNEI. Trimming shortened V by 5 bases and J by 8 bases, and 7 bases separated the two germline ends. The CDR3 contains 11 residues.

The gene calls are TRBV21-1 and TRBJ1-5; the D call TRBD1 from the table was never checked on the DNA. TRBV21-1 is termed a pseudogene. The CDR3 is 16 residues long. DNA for the CDR3: TGTGCCAGCAGCAAAGAAGGGGGCTCAGGCAATCAGCCCCAGCATTTT. Translating it yields CASSKEGGSGNQPQHF.

This clone appeared a few times. V is TRBV6-6 and J is TRBJ2-1; 15 positions agree with TRBD2. Germline CDR1 and CDR2: MNHNY and SVGAGI (reference sequence). The trim removed 2 bases at V and 7 bases at J, leaving 3 bases unmatched. The CDR3 extends over 16 amino acids. This chain's CDR3 is CASSYVGLAGGNEQFF. Written as DNA, the CDR3 is TGTGCCAGCAGTTACGTTGGACTAGCGGGGGGGAATGAGCAGTTCTTC.

This chain links TRBV28 with TRBJ1-2; TRBD1 might be the D (6 bases). The CDR3 runs to 14 residues. V lost 6 bases and J 6 bases, leaving 17 bases between the germline ends. Germline V gene lookup returns CDR1 MDHEN and CDR2 SYDVKM. CDR3 coding DNA: TGTGCCAGCAGCAGCGGACAGACGACACATGGCTACACCTTC. This encodes CASSSGQTTHGYTF.

The chain uses TRBV5-1 and TRBJ2-5; TRBD2 agrees at 11 bases. The CDR3 is 16 residues long. V dropped 0 bases and J dropped 2; count of bases not matched to a gene: 3. Germline CDR1 and CDR2: SGHRS and YFSETQ. Written as DNA, the CDR3 is TGCGCCAGCAGCTTGGGGACTAGCGGGCTACAAGAGACCCAGTACTTC. Its protein product is CASSLGTSGLQETQYF.